This passage covers 4 T cell receptor beta chains from one sample sequenced in a study of CD8+CD57+ T cells in acquired aplastic anemia. The patients chosen for sequencing had shown expansion of CD8+CD57+ cells (detected by flow cytometry). CDR3 and TCR beta VDJ profiling relied on genomic DNA as the template. From the reads, TCRdb called clonotypes with MiXCR, one entry per CDR3 protein. The data hold 150,000 to 200,000 distinct CDR3 sequences, with less than 60% observed a single time. The sample was sorted CD4+, CD8+, or CD8+CD57+ T cells (not recorded which) from PBMCs. These receptors all stem from a human donor with aplastic anemia.

This clonotype came up many times. The chain is built from TRBV2 and TRBJ2-3; TRBD1 matches at 9 bases. V shed 3 bases, J shed 1 base, and the junction held 2 bases outside the gene matches. CDR1 and CDR2 from the germline V gene are SNHLY and FYNNEI. The CDR3 spans 15 residues. The CDR3 nucleotides read TGTGCCAGCAGTGAGGGGGACAGGGGCACAGATACGCAGTATTTT. It specifies CASSEGDRGTDTQYF.

The J gene is TRBJ2-4, the V gene TRBV24-1; possibly TRBD1 for D (5 bases). The length of the CDR3 is 16 residues. Germline CDR1 is KGHDR and CDR2 is SFDVKD. Trimming stripped 4 bases from V and 6 bases from J, with 18 bases between. Here the CDR3 DNA reads TGTGCCACCAGTGACTTGTGGGGCAGGGTACGAAACATTCAGTACTTC. It is translated as CATSDLWGRVRNIQYF.

This sequence joins TRBV20-1 and TRBJ2-1; 8 bases are shared with TRBD1. The germline V gene encodes CDR1 DFQATT and CDR2 SNEGSKA (reference sequence). CDR3 length: 10 residues. With 4 bases clipped from V and 14 bases from J, the junction kept 4 bases outside the gene matches. In nucleotides, the CDR3 is TGCAGTGCTAATGGACAGGGTGAGTTCTTC. It yields the protein CSANGQGEFF.

This chain joins TRBV7-9 and TRBJ2-7, with a tentative D call TRBD2 (5 bases). The V gene lost 4 bases and the J gene lost 7 bases, with 11 bases spanning the gap. The CDR3 loop spans 12 amino acids. Looked up from germline, CDR1 is SEHNR and CDR2 is FQNEAQ (reference sequence). CDR3 amino acids: CASSSIRGEQYF. CDR3 in DNA: TGTGCCAGCAGCTCCATCAGAGGGGAGCAGTACTTC.